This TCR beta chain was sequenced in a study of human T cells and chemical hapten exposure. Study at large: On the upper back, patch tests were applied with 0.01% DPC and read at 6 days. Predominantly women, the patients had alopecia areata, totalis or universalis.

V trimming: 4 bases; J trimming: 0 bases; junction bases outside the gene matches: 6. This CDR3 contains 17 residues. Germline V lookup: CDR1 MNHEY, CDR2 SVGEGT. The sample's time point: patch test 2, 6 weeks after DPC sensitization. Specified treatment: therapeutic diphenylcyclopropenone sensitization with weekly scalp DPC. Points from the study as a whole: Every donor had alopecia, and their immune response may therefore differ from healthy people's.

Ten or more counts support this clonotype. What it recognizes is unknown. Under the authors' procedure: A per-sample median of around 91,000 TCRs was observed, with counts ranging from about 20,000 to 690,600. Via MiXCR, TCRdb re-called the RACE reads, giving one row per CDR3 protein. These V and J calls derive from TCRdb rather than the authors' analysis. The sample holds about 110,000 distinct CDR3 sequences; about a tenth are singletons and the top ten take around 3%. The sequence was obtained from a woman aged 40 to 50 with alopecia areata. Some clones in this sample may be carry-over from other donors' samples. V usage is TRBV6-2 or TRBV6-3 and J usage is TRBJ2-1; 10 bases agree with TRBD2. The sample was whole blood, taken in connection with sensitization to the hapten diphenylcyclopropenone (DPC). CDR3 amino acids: CASSFSGGFSSYNEQFF. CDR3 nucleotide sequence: TGTGCCAGCAGTTTTAGCGGGGGGTTTAGCTCCTACAATGAGCAGTTCTTC.